The clone carrying this T cell receptor (beta chain) was counted between two and nine times. Its antigen remains unknown. These data originate in a study of T-cell memory formation after mild COVID-19. Study-wide points: Contracting clones from day 15 to 85 showed balanced CD4/CD8; later expanders favored CD4+.

MiXCR, run by TCRdb on the 5' RACE reads, gives a single entry per CDR3 protein. The sample shows approximately 560,000 distinct CDR3 sequences, 15% to 20% of them seen only once. The sequence was collected from an adult woman who had mild COVID-19 (a few samples of this study predate the infection). Cell type and time point are not known. Sequencing used PBMCs or a T cell subset sorted from them (not recorded which).

The CDR3 DNA reads as TGCAGTGCTTGGCCGAATCCTTATGGCTACACCTTC. Its translation is CSAWPNPYGYTF. The rearrangement joins TRBV20-1 to TRBJ1-2; D not resolved. Germline-derived CDR1 and CDR2 are DFQATT and SNEGSKA (reference sequence). Trimming stripped 5 bases from V and 5 bases from J, with 12 bases between. There are 12 residues in the CDR3.